This T cell receptor beta chain stems from a study of blood T cell repertoires in COVID-19. The data were produced by immunoSEQ multiplex PCR, yet TCRdb's version contains in-frame clones alone and is incomplete. The sample lists about 76,000 clones, less than 90% occurring once. This clone was recorded once. The sample consisted of peripheral blood. The clonotype was recovered from a human donor in a cohort sampled during active COVID-19.

The CDR3 DNA is TGTGCCAGCAGCCCTCTTAGGGGACAGGGCCCCAATGAGCAGTTCTTC. Protein: CASSPLRGQGPNEQFF. This sequence joins TRBV11-2 and TRBJ2-1; TRBD1 matches at 9 bases. The CDR3 spans 16 residues. Germline V gene lookup returns CDR1 SGHAT and CDR2 FQNNGV. V shed 5 bases, J shed 6 bases, and the junction held 11 bases outside the gene matches. Full variable domain (outside the CDR3, taken from reference TRBV11-2 and TRBJ2-1): EAGVAQSPRYKIIEKRQSVAFWCNPISGHATLYWYQQILGQGPKLLIQFQNNGVVDDSQLPKDRFSAERLKGVDSTLKIQPAKLEDSAVYLCASSPLRGQGPNEQFFGPGTRLTVL.